These 27 T cell receptor beta chains were sequenced from one sample in a study of shared clonotypes between healthy human individuals. TCRdb's table, derived via immunoSEQ multiplex PCR, lists solely in-frame clones and lacks some. The repertoire has around 700,000 clones, 74% of them found once; the top ten carry over 1.5%. Sequencing was done on a sample of memory CD4+ T cells sorted from blood. Regarding subset: CD45RA-negative fraction. The receptors were gathered from a woman younger than 45 in good health.

The V call is TRBV10-1, the J call TRBJ2-1; 13 bases are a match to TRBD2. The CDR3 covers 16 residues. V gave up 4 bases and J gave up 8 bases; unmatched junction bases: 8. Germline lookup yields CDR1 WNHNN and CDR2 SYGVQD (reference sequence). The CDR3 spells CASSAGRTSGSYEQFF. CDR3 bases: TGCGCCAGCAGTGCCGGTAGGACTAGCGGGAGTTATGAGCAGTTCTTC.

The chain employs TRBV19 and TRBJ2-2; TRBD1 matches at 11 bases. Trimming took 6 bases from V and 0 from J; bases not matched to a gene: 9. The length of the CDR3 is 18 residues. Germline CDR1 is LNHDA and CDR2 is SQIVND (reference sequence). CDR3 in DNA: TGTGCCAGTAGGTCCCGGGACAGGGGGGCCTCGAACACCGGGGAGCTGTTTTTT. It specifies CASRSRDRGASNTGELFF.

This clone came up many times. V is TRBV19 and J is TRBJ1-5; tentative D call: TRBD1 (6 bases). CDR1 and CDR2 from the germline V gene are LNHDA and SQIVND (reference sequence). This CDR3 contains 13 residues. Trimming left V 10 bases short and J 5 bases short, with 15 bases between. The CDR3 DNA follows: TGTGCCACCCAGGTCAGGGGAGATCAGCCCCAGCATTTT. It yields the protein CATQVRGDQPQHF.

J is TRBJ2-7 and V is TRBV11-2; TRBD1 might be the D (5 bases). This CDR3 has 13 residues. Trimming stripped 0 bases from V and 7 bases from J, with 10 bases between. In germline, CDR1 is SGHAT, CDR2 FQNNGV. CDR3 in amino acids: CASSLDRDREQYF. The CDR3 DNA reads TGTGCCAGCAGCTTAGACAGGGATCGTGAGCAGTACTTC.

This clone has more than one count but fewer than ten. The same CDR3 can be traced to other DNA sequences in this sample. The chain links TRBV2 to TRBJ1-1; possible D gene TRBD1, 5 bases. Trimming removed 6 bases at V and 3 bases at J, with 5 bases between. This CDR3 region has 11 residues. In germline, CDR1 is SNHLY, CDR2 FYNNEI. CDR3 amino acids: CASRGDTEAFF. DNA for the CDR3: TGTGCCAGCAGAGGGGACACTGAAGCTTTCTTT.

This chain joins TRBV7-8 and TRBJ2-5; D is uncertain. Germline CDR1 SGHVS, CDR2 FQNEAQ. The ends were cut back, 1 base at V and 5 bases at J, with 11 bases in the middle. The CDR3 is 14 residues long. CDR3 nucleotides: TGTGCCAGCAGCTTAGATTTAGGGCGGGAGACCCAGTACTTC. Protein product: CASSLDLGRETQYF.

The rearrangement links TRBV6-5 to TRBJ1-6; 11 bases agree with TRBD1. V gave up 6 bases and J gave up 9 bases; unmatched junction bases: 4. The V gene's germline CDR1 is MNHEY and CDR2 SVGAGI. The CDR3 spans 14 residues. The CDR3 protein is CASRKGQGVSPLHF. As DNA, the CDR3 is TGTGCCAGCAGGAAGGGACAGGGGGTTTCACCCCTCCACTTT.

This clone was counted ten times or more. This chain connects TRBV5-1 to TRBJ1-1, with D possibly matching TRBD1 (6 bases). This CDR3 region has 15 residues. Germline-derived CDR1 and CDR2 are SGHRS and YFSETQ. Trimming pared 0 bases from V and 1 base from J, leaving 10 bases between. The CDR3 protein is CASSLVPGENTEAFF. As DNA, the CDR3 is TGCGCCAGCAGCTTGGTTCCAGGGGAGAACACTGAAGCTTTCTTT.

This sequence joins TRBV4-2 and TRBJ2-1; 9 bases fit TRBD2. Losses at the gene ends were 0 bases for V and 3 bases for J; bases not matched to a gene: 3. This CDR3 contains 16 residues. Per germline, CDR1 LGHNA and CDR2 YNFKEQ. CDR3 nucleotides: TGTGCCAGCAGCCAAGACTCAGCGGGAGGCTACAATGAGCAGTTCTTC. It is translated as CASSQDSAGGYNEQFF.

V usage is TRBV28 and J usage is TRBJ2-7, with 11 bases lining up with TRBD2. The germline gives CDR1 MDHEN, CDR2 SYDVKM. The V gene end was trimmed by 6 bases and the J gene end by 3 bases; junction bases not matched to a gene: 4. This CDR3 comprises 14 residues. The CDR3 sequence is CASSIGTSGYEQYF. CDR3 nucleotide sequence: TGTGCCAGCAGCATCGGGACTAGCGGCTACGAGCAGTACTTC. Full variable domain (outside the CDR3, taken from reference TRBV28 and TRBJ2-7): DVKVTQSSRYLVKRTGEKVFLECVQDMDHENMFWYRQDPGLGLRLIYFSYDVKMKEKGDIPEGYSVSREKKERFSLILESASTNQTSMYLCASSIGTSGYEQYFGPGTRLTVT.

The chain carries TRBV28 and TRBJ1-1, with 11 positions matching TRBD1. CDR1 MDHEN and CDR2 SYDVKM come from the germline V gene. This CDR3 contains 14 residues. The junction had 8 bases not matched to a gene; V was cut back by 4 bases and J by 10 bases. The CDR3 reads CASSSPGQGAGAFF. The CDR3 DNA reads TGTGCCAGCAGTTCCCCCGGACAGGGGGCAGGAGCTTTCTTT.

CDR3 region: CASSVASSGANVLTF. DNA for the CDR3: TGTGCCAGCAGCGTAGCTTCCTCTGGGGCCAACGTCCTGACTTTC. This chain joins TRBV9 and TRBJ2-6; D is unclear. CDR3 size: 15 residues. CDR1 is SGDLS and CDR2 is YYNGEE in the germline V gene. V was clipped by 0 bases and J by 0 bases, with 4 bases between them.

The chain joins TRBV28 to TRBJ2-5; 10 nucleotides align to TRBD2. Trimming took 6 bases from V and 4 from J; bases not matched to a gene: 8. Germline assignment: CDR1 MDHEN and CDR2 SYDVKM. CDR3 size: 15 residues. CDR3 sequence (DNA): TGTGCCAGCAGCCTGAGCGGGAGGGCTCGAGAGACCCAGTACTTC. Translation gives CASSLSGRARETQYF.

This chain links TRBV30 with TRBJ1-5; D unclear. Deletions cut 1 base from V and 1 base from J, with 8 bases between. Germline-derived CDR1 and CDR2 are GTSNPN and SVGIG (reference sequence). The CDR3 is made up of 14 amino acids. CDR3: CAWSGALSNQPQHF. DNA for the CDR3: TGTGCCTGGAGTGGGGCACTGAGCAATCAGCCCCAGCATTTT.

This clone occurred a few times. J is TRBJ2-2 and V is TRBV5-1; D is ambiguous. There are 13 residues in the CDR3. Germline V lookup: CDR1 SGHRS, CDR2 YFSETQ. The V end was cut by 0 bases, the J end by 2 bases, with 2 bases between. The CDR3 bases are TGCGCCAGCAGCTTGGACAACACCGGGGAGCTGTTTTTT. It translates to CASSLDNTGELFF.

This sequence joins TRBV30 and TRBJ1-5; maybe TRBD1 (5 bases). CDR1 GTSNPN and CDR2 SVGIG come from the germline V gene (reference sequence). This CDR3 has 12 amino acids. Trimming shortened V by 2 bases and J by 5 bases, and 7 bases separated the two germline ends. CDR3 loop: CAWSWGDQPQHF. CDR3 DNA sequence: TGTGCCTGGAGTTGGGGGGATCAGCCCCAGCATTTT.

The V and J genes are TRBV6-6 and TRBJ1-2, with D maybe TRBD1 (6 bases). The germline V gene has CDR1 MNHNY and CDR2 SVGAGI (reference sequence). This CDR3 contains 16 residues. V dropped 8 bases and J dropped 7 bases, with 26 bases sitting between them. The CDR3 is CASCGGSAERVSGYTF. In DNA form, the CDR3 reads TGTGCCAGCTGCGGGGGCAGCGCAGAGAGAGTCTCTGGCTACACCTTC.

V and J are TRBV11-2 and TRBJ1-5; D uncertain. The V end was cut by 5 bases, the J end by 3 bases, with 8 bases between. CDR1 SGHAT and CDR2 FQNNGV come from the germline V gene. The CDR3 contains 13 residues. CDR3 loop: CASSIHHNQPQHF. For the CDR3, the DNA is TGTGCCAGCAGCATACACCACAATCAGCCCCAGCATTTT.

Regarding this clone: In the same sample, other DNA sequences code for this CDR3. J is TRBJ2-7 and V is TRBV18, with 7 positions matching TRBD1. This CDR3 contains 14 residues. Germline trimming cut 3 bases from V and 4 bases from J; bases unmatched to any gene: 6. Germline V gene data show CDR1 as KGHSH and CDR2 as LQKENI. CDR3 nucleotides: TGTGCCAGCTCACCCCGACAGGGAGTATACGAGCAGTACTTC. Its translation: CASSPRQGVYEQYF.

V and J are TRBV10-3 and TRBJ2-5; D is possibly TRBD2 (6 bases). CDR3 length: 14 amino acids. The ends were cut back, 6 bases at V and 3 bases at J, with 14 bases in the middle. Germline V gene data show CDR1 as ENHRY and CDR2 as SYGVKD. The CDR3 DNA sequence: TGTGCCATCAGCGTAGCGGCAGCTAAAGAGACCCAGTACTTC. Amino acids: CAISVAAAKETQYF.

The chain joins TRBV27 to TRBJ1-4; D may be TRBD1 (5 bases). The ends were cut back, 1 base at V and 10 bases at J, with 19 bases in the middle. This CDR3 is built from 16 residues. Germline values: CDR1 MNHEY, CDR2 SMNVEV (reference sequence). CDR3 sequence reads: CASSLFSAGKIGKLFF. In nucleotides, the CDR3 is TGTGCCAGCAGTTTATTTTCGGCAGGGAAGATCGGAAAACTGTTTTTT.

V is TRBV5-4 and J is TRBJ1-1; D unclear. CDR1 and CDR2 (germline): SGHNT, YYREEE (reference sequence). V was pared by 0 bases and J by 8 bases, with 14 bases between. CDR3 size: 14 residues. The DNA for the CDR3 is TGTGCCAGCAGCTTGGCCAGCAGGAGGGTCGAAGCTTTCTTT. Amino acid sequence: CASSLASRRVEAFF.

This chain uses TRBV2 with TRBJ2-5; D is unclear. This CDR3 is 12 amino acids long. CDR1 and CDR2 (germline): SNHLY, FYNNEI. The V and J ends lost 8 bases and 2 bases respectively, with 9 bases between them. The CDR3 DNA sequence: TGTGCCAGCTCACAAACTCAAGAGACCCAGTACTTC. It translates to CASSQTQETQYF.

This chain uses TRBV10-1 with TRBJ2-3; D is ambiguous. This CDR3 comprises 15 residues. V dropped 2 bases and J dropped 2 bases, with 11 bases sitting between them. The V gene's germline CDR1 is WNHNN and CDR2 SYGVQD (reference sequence). The CDR3 DNA follows: TGCGCCAGCAGTGAGGACACCGTATACACAGATACGCAGTATTTT. Protein: CASSEDTVYTDTQYF.

The J gene is TRBJ1-2, the V gene TRBV28; perhaps TRBD1 as D (5 bases). Germline V gene data show CDR1 as MDHEN and CDR2 as SYDVKM. Trimming stripped 3 bases from V and 6 bases from J, with 11 bases between. The CDR3 is 13 residues long. CDR3 loop: CASSFEGRDGYTF. CDR3 DNA sequence: TGTGCCAGCAGTTTCGAGGGGAGGGATGGCTACACCTTC.

In this sample, this clone turned up a few times. The chain is built from TRBV7-9 and TRBJ2-2; unclear D gene. Trimming cost V 2 bases and J 0 bases, with 7 bases left between them. CDR3 length: 15 residues. CDR1 is SEHNR, CDR2 FQNEAQ, per germline (reference sequence). In nucleotides, the CDR3 is TGTGCCAGCAGCTTAACACGTTCGAACACCGGGGAGCTGTTTTTT. Translation gives CASSLTRSNTGELFF.

The chain employs TRBV11-2 and TRBJ2-5; TRBD1 agrees at 8 bases. Germline V lookup: CDR1 SGHAT, CDR2 FQNNGV. The CDR3 consists of 16 residues. V was pared by 4 bases and J by 5 bases, with 12 bases of the junction left unmatched. The CDR3 DNA is TGTGCCAGCAGCTCTCAACCCCAGGGGGCGGGGGAGACCCAGTACTTC. This gives the protein CASSSQPQGAGETQYF. Full variable domain (outside the CDR3, taken from reference TRBV11-2 and TRBJ2-5): EAGVAQSPRYKIIEKRQSVAFWCNPISGHATLYWYQQILGQGPKLLIQFQNNGVVDDSQLPKDRFSAERLKGVDSTLKIQPAKLEDSAVYLCASSSQPQGAGETQYFGPGTRLLVL.